This is a list of T cell receptor beta chains from one sample in a study of T cell responses to AZD1222 COVID-19 vaccine. Assay used: immunoSEQ multiplex PCR; TCRdb lists only in-frame clones, some missing. This sample has roughly 120,000 clones, with 92% found just once. Sample: peripheral blood, taken 28 days after the second AZD1222 dose. The receptor set was obtained from an adult who received the AZD1222 COVID-19 vaccine. Each CDR3 is given with its conserved first and last residue. The D gene is left open where the match is weak. The size of a clone is reported for some rows only, either as once, few or many, or as a class for expanded clones.

D	size	V	J	CDR3	DNA
TRBD1	NA	TRBV2	TRBJ2-3	CASSPTGTGFTDTQYF	TGTGCCAGCAGTCCCACCGGGACAGGGTTCACAGATACGCAGTATTTT
NA	NA	TRBV5-5	TRBJ2-7	CASSPGQLKLPYEQYF	TGTGCCAGCAGCCCTGGACAGTTGAAGTTGCCCTACGAGCAGTACTTC
NA	NA	TRBV7-6	TRBJ2-2	CASSLGAYNTGELFF	TGTGCCAGCAGCTTAGGGGCTTATAACACCGGGGAGCTGTTTTTT
TRBD1	NA	TRBV6-5	TRBJ1-1	CASRGQGLNTEAFF	TGTGCCAGCAGGGGACAGGGATTGAACACTGAAGCTTTCTTT
NA	NA	TRBV15	TRBJ2-3	CATSRDYEGPTDTQYF	TGTGCCACCAGCAGAGATTATGAGGGACCCACAGATACGCAGTATTTT
NA	NA	TRBV28	TRBJ2-7	CASARSWGRLGF	TGTGCCAGCGCTCGCTCGTGGGGACGGCTGGGCTTC
NA	NA	TRBV3-1/TRBV3-2	TRBJ2-3	CASSQVQGRTDTQYF	TGTGCCAGCAGCCAAGTGCAGGGGAGAACAGATACGCAGTATTTT
NA	NA	TRBV27	TRBJ1-2	CASSFGQGINYGYTF	TGTGCCAGCAGTTTCGGGCAGGGAATTAACTATGGCTACACCTTC
NA	once	TRBV27	TRBJ2-3	CASSSGTPGTDTQYF	TGTGCCAGTAGTTCCGGGACACCAGGCACAGATACGCAGTATTTT
TRBD1	NA	TRBV6-2/TRBV6-3	TRBJ1-4	CASSYIGTDTVDEKLFF	TGTGCCAGCAGTTACATCGGGACAGACACGGTGGATGAAAAACTGTTTTTT
TRBD1	NA	TRBV2	TRBJ1-4	CASSANRGHVNEKLFF	TGTGCCAGCAGTGCAAACAGGGGGCACGTAAATGAAAAACTGTTTTTT
NA	once	TRBV25-1	TRBJ1-1	CASRGTGRTEAFF	TGTGCCAGCAGGGGGACCGGGAGAACTGAAGCTTTCTTT
TRBD1	NA	TRBV4-1	TRBJ1-2	CASSHRQGPRTAVGYTF	TGCGCCAGCAGCCACAGACAGGGGCCGCGAACTGCGGTTGGCTACACCTTC
NA	NA	TRBV4-1	TRBJ1-3	CASSQVPGNTIYF	TGCGCCAGCAGCCAAGTACCGGGAAACACCATATATTTT
TRBD1	NA	TRBV24-1	TRBJ2-2	CATRGQANTGELFF	TGTGCCACCCGGGGACAGGCGAACACCGGGGAGCTGTTTTTT
TRBD1	once	TRBV6-5	TRBJ1-4	CASSPGGWGEKLFF	TGTGCCAGCAGCCCAGGGGGATGGGGTGAAAAACTGTTTTTT
NA	NA	TRBV2	TRBJ2-1	CASRRDPGSYNEQFF	TGTGCCAGCAGGCGGGATCCCGGATCCTACAATGAGCAGTTCTTC
NA	NA	TRBV5-1	TRBJ1-2	CASSLGGENYGYTF	TGCGCCAGCAGCTTAGGGGGGGAAAACTATGGCTACACCTTC
NA	NA	TRBV3-1/TRBV3-2	TRBJ1-2	CASSQDHDGRNYGYTF	TGTGCCAGCAGCCAAGATCACGACGGCCGGAACTATGGCTACACCTTC
NA	NA	TRBV2	TRBJ2-7	CASSADSYEQYF	TGTGCCAGCAGTGCTGACTCCTACGAGCAGTACTTC
NA	NA	TRBV6-4	TRBJ1-2	CASSVNPSYGYTF	TGTGCCAGCAGTGTGAATCCCTCCTACGGCTACACCTTC
NA	NA	TRBV20-1	TRBJ2-7	CSARIDYEQYF	TGCAGTGCTAGGATCGACTACGAGCAGTACTTC
TRBD1	once	TRBV5-1	TRBJ1-5	CASSPGQAINQPQHF	TGCGCCAGCAGCCCTGGACAGGCGATCAATCAGCCCCAGCATTTT
NA	NA	TRBV28	TRBJ1-1	CASSLGQNTEAFF	TGTGCCAGCAGTTTAGGCCAGAACACTGAAGCTTTCTTT
NA	once	TRBV6-1	TRBJ2-1	CASSEGLGVGSVAYNEQFF	TGTGCCAGCAGTGAAGGTTTAGGGGTTGGTAGTGTGGCATACAATGAGCAGTTCTTC
NA	NA	TRBV6-5	TRBJ1-4	CASSPRGRGGKLFF	TGTGCCAGCAGTCCCAGGGGAAGGGGGGGAAAACTGTTTTTT
NA	NA	TRBV5-1	TRBJ2-7	CASSLEGSSYEQYF	TGCGCCAGCAGCTTGGAAGGGTCCTCCTACGAGCAGTACTTC
NA	few	TRBV7-9	TRBJ2-7	CASSLLGVTGPYEQYF	TGTGCCAGCAGCCTACTGGGGGTTACAGGCCCCTACGAGCAGTACTTC
TRBD1	NA	TRBV7-8	TRBJ1-2	CASSATLGQQTKRGYTF	TGTGCCAGCAGCGCCACCCTGGGACAGCAGACCAAGCGGGGCTACACCTTC
NA	NA	TRBV28	TRBJ1-5	CASSLTHQPQHF	TGTGCCAGCAGTCTAACACATCAGCCCCAGCATTTT
NA	NA	TRBV7-9	TRBJ1-5	CASSLSDSNNQPQHF	TGTGCCAGCAGCTTGTCTGACAGCAATAATCAGCCCCAGCATTTT
TRBD2	NA	TRBV6-2/TRBV6-3	TRBJ2-7	CASSSRLAGTYYEQYF	TGTGCCAGCAGTTCCCGACTAGCGGGGACGTACTACGAGCAGTACTTC
TRBD1	NA	TRBV28	TRBJ2-3	CASSSPGTGFRDTQYF	TGTGCCAGCAGTTCCCCCGGGACAGGGTTCAGAGATACGCAGTATTTT
TRBD1	NA	TRBV5-1	TRBJ1-4	CASSFGQGNEKLFF	TGCGCCAGCAGCTTTGGACAGGGGAATGAAAAACTGTTTTTT
NA	once	TRBV5-6	TRBJ2-1	CASNPLTRNEQFF	TGTGCCAGCAACCCCTTGACGAGGAATGAGCAGTTCTTC
NA	NA	TRBV21-1	TRBJ2-1	CASSALTSGRSYNEQFF	TGTGCCAGCAGCGCCCTGACTAGCGGGAGATCCTACAATGAGCAGTTCTTC
NA	few	TRBV19	TRBJ1-2	CASSIMRGQPLNGYTF	TGTGCCAGTAGTATCATGCGAGGCCAGCCACTCAATGGCTACACCTTC
NA	NA	TRBV24-1	TRBJ2-2	CATSDFLPGDSTGELFF	TGTGCCACCAGTGATTTTTTGCCAGGGGATTCCACCGGGGAGCTGTTTTTT
TRBD2	NA	TRBV2	TRBJ2-7	CATKLAGFDEQYF	TGTGCCACAAAACTAGCGGGGTTCGACGAGCAGTACTTC
NA	NA	TRBV19	TRBJ1-1	CASSRDVNTEAFF	TGTGCCAGTAGTAGGGATGTGAACACTGAAGCTTTCTTT
TRBD2	NA	TRBV5-1	TRBJ2-2	CASSFLAGETGELFF	TGCGCCAGCAGCTTTTTAGCGGGGGAGACCGGGGAGCTGTTTTTT
TRBD1	NA	TRBV23-1	TRBJ1-2	CASSQPGRGGKGYTF	TGCGCCAGCAGTCAACCCGGCAGGGGGGGTAAGGGCTACACCTTC
TRBD1	NA	TRBV28	TRBJ2-7	CASTPSAGQGDEQYF	TGTGCCAGCACCCCCTCCGCCGGCCAGGGGGACGAGCAGTACTTC
NA	NA	TRBV4-2	TRBJ1-1	CASSQDSAGTEAFF	TGTGCCAGCAGCCAAGATTCTGCGGGCACTGAAGCTTTCTTT
NA	few	TRBV30	TRBJ2-2	CAWRLKFGLAELFF	TGTGCCTGGCGTCTAAAGTTCGGGCTGGCTGAGCTGTTTTTT
NA	NA	TRBV2	TRBJ2-7	CASSDGSGAYEQYF	TGTGCCAGCAGTGATGGGAGTGGCGCCTACGAGCAGTACTTC
NA	NA	TRBV9	TRBJ1-4	CASSVGQGGEKLFF	TGTGCCAGCAGCGTAGGTCAGGGTGGAGAAAAACTGTTTTTT
NA	NA	TRBV11-3	TRBJ2-1	CASSLGRSNDEQFF	TGTGCCAGCAGCTTAGGAAGGTCGAACGATGAGCAGTTCTTC
NA	NA	TRBV18	TRBJ2-7	CASSPPGSIYEQYF	TGTGCCAGCTCACCCCCAGGATCTATCTACGAGCAGTACTTC